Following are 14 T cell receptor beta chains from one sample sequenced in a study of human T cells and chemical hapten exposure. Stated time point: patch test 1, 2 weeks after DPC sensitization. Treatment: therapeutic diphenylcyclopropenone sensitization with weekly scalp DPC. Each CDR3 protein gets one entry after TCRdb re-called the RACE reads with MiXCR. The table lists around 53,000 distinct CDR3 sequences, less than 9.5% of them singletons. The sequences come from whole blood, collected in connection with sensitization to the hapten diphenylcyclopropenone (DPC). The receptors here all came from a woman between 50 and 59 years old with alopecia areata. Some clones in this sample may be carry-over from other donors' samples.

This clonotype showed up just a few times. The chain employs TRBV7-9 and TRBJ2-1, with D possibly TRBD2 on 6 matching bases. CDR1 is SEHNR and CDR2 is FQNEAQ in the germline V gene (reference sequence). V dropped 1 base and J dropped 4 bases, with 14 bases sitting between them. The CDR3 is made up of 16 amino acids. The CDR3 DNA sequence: TGTGCCAGCAGCTTAGAGGGCAGGAGGGGATACAATGAGCAGTTCTTC. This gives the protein CASSLEGRRGYNEQFF.

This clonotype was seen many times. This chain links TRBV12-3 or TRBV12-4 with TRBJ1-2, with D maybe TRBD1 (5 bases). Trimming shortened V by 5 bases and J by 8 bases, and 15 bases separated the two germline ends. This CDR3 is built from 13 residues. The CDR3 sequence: CASSPPGGYGYTF. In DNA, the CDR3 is TGTGCCAGCAGTCCCCCTGGGGGGTACGGCTACACCTTC.

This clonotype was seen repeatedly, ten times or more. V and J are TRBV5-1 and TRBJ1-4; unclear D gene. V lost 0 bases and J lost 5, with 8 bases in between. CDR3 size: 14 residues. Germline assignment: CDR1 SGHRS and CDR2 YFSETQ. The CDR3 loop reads CASSLEGYNEKLFF. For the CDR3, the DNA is TGCGCCAGCAGCTTGGAAGGGTACAATGAAAAACTGTTTTTT.

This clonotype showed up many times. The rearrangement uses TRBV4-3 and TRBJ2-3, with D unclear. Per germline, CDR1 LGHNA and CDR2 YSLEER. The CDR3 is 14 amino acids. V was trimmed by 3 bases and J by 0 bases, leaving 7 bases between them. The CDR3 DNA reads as TGCGCCAGCAGCCACCTCCCTAGCACAGATACGCAGTATTTT. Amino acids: CASSHLPSTDTQYF.

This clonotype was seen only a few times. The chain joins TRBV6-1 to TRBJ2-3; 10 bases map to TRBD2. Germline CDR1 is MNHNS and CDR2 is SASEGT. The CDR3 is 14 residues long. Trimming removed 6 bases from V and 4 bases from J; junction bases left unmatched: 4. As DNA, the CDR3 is TGTGCCAGCAGGCTAGCGGGAGTTGCAGATACGCAGTATTTT. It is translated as CASRLAGVADTQYF.

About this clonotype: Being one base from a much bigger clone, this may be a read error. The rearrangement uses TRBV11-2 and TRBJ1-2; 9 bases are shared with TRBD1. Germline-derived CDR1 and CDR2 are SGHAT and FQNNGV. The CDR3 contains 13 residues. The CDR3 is CASSRDRAYGHTF. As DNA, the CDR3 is TGTGCCAGCAGCCGGGACAGGGCGTATGGCCACACCTTC.

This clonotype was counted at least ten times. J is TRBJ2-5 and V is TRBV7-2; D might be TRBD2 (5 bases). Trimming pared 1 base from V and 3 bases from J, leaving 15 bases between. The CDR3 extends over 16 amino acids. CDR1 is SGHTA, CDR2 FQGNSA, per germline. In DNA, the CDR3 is TGTGCCAGCAGCTTAGAGGCGGGTCTACTTGAAGAGACCCAGTACTTC. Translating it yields CASSLEAGLLEETQYF.

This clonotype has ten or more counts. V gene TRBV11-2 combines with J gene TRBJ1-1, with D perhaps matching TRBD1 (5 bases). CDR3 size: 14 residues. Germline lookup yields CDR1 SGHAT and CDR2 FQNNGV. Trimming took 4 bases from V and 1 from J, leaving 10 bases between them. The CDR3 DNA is TGTGCCAGCAGCTCGCAGACAGCGAACACTGAAGCTTTCTTT. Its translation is CASSSQTANTEAFF.

The CDR3 DNA is TGCAGTGCTAGGAGGGGACTCCAAGAGACCCAGTACTTC. Amino acids: CSARRGLQETQYF. V gene TRBV20-1 combines with J gene TRBJ2-5; tentative D call: TRBD2 (6 bases). Germline CDR1 is DFQATT and CDR2 is SNEGSKA (reference sequence). This CDR3 is built from 13 residues. Trimming took 3 bases from V and 1 from J, leaving 9 bases between them.

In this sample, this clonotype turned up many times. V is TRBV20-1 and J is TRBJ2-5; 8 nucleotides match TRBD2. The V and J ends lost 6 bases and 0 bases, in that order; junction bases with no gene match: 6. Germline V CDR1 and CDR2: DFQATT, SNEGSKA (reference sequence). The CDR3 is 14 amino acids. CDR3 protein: CSAGSGSNQETQYF. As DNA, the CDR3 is TGCAGTGCAGGGAGCGGGAGTAACCAAGAGACCCAGTACTTC.

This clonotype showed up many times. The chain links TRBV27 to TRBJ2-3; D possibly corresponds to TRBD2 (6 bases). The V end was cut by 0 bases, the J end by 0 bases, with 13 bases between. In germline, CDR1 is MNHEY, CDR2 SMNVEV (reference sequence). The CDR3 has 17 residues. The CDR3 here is CASSLSSRLASTDTQYF. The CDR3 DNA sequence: TGTGCCAGCAGTTTATCTTCGCGGCTAGCGAGCACAGATACGCAGTATTTT.

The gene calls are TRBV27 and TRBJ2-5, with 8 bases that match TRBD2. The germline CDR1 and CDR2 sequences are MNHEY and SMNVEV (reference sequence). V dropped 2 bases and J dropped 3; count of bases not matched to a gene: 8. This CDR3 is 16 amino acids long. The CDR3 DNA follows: TGTGCCAGCAGTTTAGCTCGCGGGAGGATTAAAGAGACCCAGTACTTC. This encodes CASSLARGRIKETQYF.

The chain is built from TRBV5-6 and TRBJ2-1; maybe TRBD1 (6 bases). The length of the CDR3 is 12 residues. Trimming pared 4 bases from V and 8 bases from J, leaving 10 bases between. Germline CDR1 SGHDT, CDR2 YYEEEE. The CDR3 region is CASSLQGYEQFF. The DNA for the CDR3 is TGTGCCAGCAGCCTACAGGGTTATGAGCAGTTCTTC.

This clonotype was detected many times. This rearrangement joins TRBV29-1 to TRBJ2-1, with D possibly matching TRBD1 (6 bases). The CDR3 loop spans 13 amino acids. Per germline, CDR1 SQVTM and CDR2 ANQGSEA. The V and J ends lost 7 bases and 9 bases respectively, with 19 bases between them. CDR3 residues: CSAPLKQGFEQFF. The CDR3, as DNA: TGCAGCGCTCCTCTTAAGCAGGGGTTTGAGCAGTTCTTC.